One sample yielded the 13 T cell receptor beta chains listed below, sequenced in a study of blood T cell repertoires in COVID-19 (dated by TCRdb to the early 2020s). The protocol used for the library was the immunoSEQ multiplex PCR assay. TCRdb mirrors the immuneACCESS table, restricted to in-frame sequences. Some clones are absent from its copies; in checked studies, under half trace to an unresolved V gene, and the reason for the others is unknown. The sample includes about 160,000 clones, with over 75% observed a single time. The ten largest account for 11% of the sample. The specimen sequenced was peripheral blood. Source of these receptors: a man aged 60 to 69 with active or convalescent COVID-19.

This sequence joins TRBV11-2 and TRBJ2-7; tentatively, D is TRBD1 (5 bases). Trimming took off 2 bases at V and 2 bases at J, with 13 bases between the two ends. Germline lookup yields CDR1 SGHAT and CDR2 FQNNGV. The CDR3 is 15 residues long. In DNA form, the CDR3 reads TGTGCCAGCAGCTTAAAGGAAGGGGCCCCCTACGAGCAGTACTTC. As protein: CASSLKEGAPYEQYF. Based on the CDR3 plus reference TRBV11-2 and TRBJ2-7, the full variable domain is EAGVAQSPRYKIIEKRQSVAFWCNPISGHATLYWYQQILGQGPKLLIQFQNNGVVDDSQLPKDRFSAERLKGVDSTLKIQPAKLEDSAVYLCASSLKEGAPYEQYFGPGTRLTVT.

The rearrangement uses TRBV19 and TRBJ1-2; 7 positions agree with TRBD1. This CDR3 is 14 amino acids long. Germline CDR1 reads LNHDA; CDR2 reads SQIVND (reference sequence). V was clipped by 8 bases and J by 2 bases; unmatched bases: 8. The CDR3 nucleotides are TGTGCCAGTGGAACTACAGGGGCAAACTATGGCTACACCTTC. Encoded protein: CASGTTGANYGYTF.

CDR3 protein: CATRPLAGYTGELFF. The CDR3 DNA sequence: TGTGCCACCCGACCCCTAGCGGGGTACACCGGGGAGCTGTTTTTT. V gene TRBV27 combines with J gene TRBJ2-2, with 9 bases identical to TRBD2. CDR1 and CDR2 from the germline V gene are MNHEY and SMNVEV (reference sequence). V trimming: 10 bases; J trimming: 3 bases; junction bases outside the gene matches: 9. The CDR3 consists of 15 residues.

The chain uses TRBV9 and TRBJ2-5; 7 nucleotides align to TRBD1. CDR1 and CDR2 (germline): SGDLS, YYNGEE. V lost 4 bases to trimming and J lost 1 base; unmatched junction nucleotides: 4. CDR3 length equals 14 residues. The DNA of the CDR3 is TGTGCCAGCAGCAAGCGGACAGGCCAAGAGACCCAGTACTTC. It codes for CASSKRTGQETQYF.

CDR3 protein: CASSIEGRASNEQFF. The CDR3 DNA follows: TGTGCCAGTAGTATAGAAGGCAGGGCCTCCAATGAGCAGTTCTTC. The chain carries TRBV19 and TRBJ2-1, with a tentative D call TRBD1 (5 bases). This CDR3 is 15 amino acids long. Germline V gene data show CDR1 as LNHDA and CDR2 as SQIVND (reference sequence). The germline V and J ends were trimmed by 0 bases and 6 bases, with 12 bases remaining between them.

The V and J genes are TRBV6-5 and TRBJ1-5, with D maybe TRBD1 (6 bases). Germline assignment: CDR1 MNHEY and CDR2 SVGAGI. This CDR3 comprises 15 residues. The V gene lost 6 bases and the J gene lost 3 bases, with 15 bases spanning the gap. The CDR3 loop reads CASRNSGQLNQPQHF. CDR3 DNA sequence: TGTGCCAGCAGGAATTCCGGACAGCTCAATCAGCCCCAGCATTTT.

The J gene is TRBJ1-2, the V gene TRBV2, with 9 nucleotides matching TRBD1. CDR1 SNHLY and CDR2 FYNNEI come from the germline V gene. CDR3 size: 14 residues. J gave up 4 bases and V 5 bases, and 5 bases lay outside the gene matches. This CDR3 is CASSPGTGSYGYTF. In nucleotides, the CDR3 is TGTGCCAGCAGTCCCGGGACAGGGTCCTATGGCTACACCTTC.

The V call is TRBV5-1, the J call TRBJ1-2, with D perhaps TRBD1 (5 bases). CDR3 size: 13 residues. V was shortened by 0 bases and J by 6 bases, with 9 bases between the two germline ends. Germline V lookup: CDR1 SGHRS, CDR2 YFSETQ. The CDR3 sequence is CASSLVAGHGYTF. The CDR3 nucleotides are TGCGCCAGCAGCTTGGTGGCAGGGCATGGCTACACCTTC.

CDR3 sequence (DNA): TGTGCCAGCAGTGGCGTAGCGGGATTATACGTTGAGCAGTTCTTC. Protein product: CASSGVAGLYVEQFF. The chain uses TRBV28 and TRBJ2-1, with TRBD2 matching over 8 bases. V shed 5 bases and J 9 bases; nucleotides not matched to a gene: 12. This CDR3 is built from 15 residues. Germline loops: CDR1 MDHEN, CDR2 SYDVKM.

The CDR3 spells CASSLEASGSYNEQFF. In nucleotides, the CDR3 is TGTGCCAGCAGCTTAGAAGCTAGCGGGAGCTATAATGAGCAGTTCTTC. The chain links TRBV7-6 to TRBJ2-1; the match to TRBD2 covers 10 bases. Germline assignment: CDR1 SGHVS and CDR2 FNYEAQ. The CDR3 sequence is 16 residues long. V was clipped by 1 base and J by 7 bases; unmatched bases: 7.

This rearrangement joins TRBV24-1 to TRBJ2-1, with TRBD2 as a possible D gene (5 bases). This CDR3 is built from 17 residues. CDR1 KGHDR and CDR2 SFDVKD come from the germline V gene. The V end lost 5 bases, the J end lost 6 bases, and 22 bases lay between the germline ends. The CDR3 DNA reads as TGTGCCACCAGTGTTTCACCCCGGGCGGGCCTGGTCAATGAGCAGTTCTTC. Protein product: CATSVSPRAGLVNEQFF.

J is TRBJ2-1 and V is TRBV7-9; D is perhaps TRBD1 (5 bases). The germline V gene has CDR1 SEHNR and CDR2 FQNEAQ (reference sequence). Trimming pared 4 bases from V and 15 bases from J, leaving 28 bases between. The CDR3 has 16 amino acids. The CDR3 coding sequence is TGTGCCAGCAGCTCTACCCTGGAATCTTTGGGCAGGGTGGGGTTCTTC. It codes for CASSSTLESLGRVGFF.

A word on this clone: Germline and junction disagree at one end, which may indicate a read error. The chain links TRBV7-8 to TRBJ2-7, with 8 bases aligning to TRBD2. CDR3 length: 12 amino acids. The germline gives CDR1 SGHVS, CDR2 FQNEAQ. CDR3 protein: CASSLAGTRTSF. The CDR3 DNA is TGTGCCAGCAGCTTAGCCGGGACTAGGACTTCCTTC.